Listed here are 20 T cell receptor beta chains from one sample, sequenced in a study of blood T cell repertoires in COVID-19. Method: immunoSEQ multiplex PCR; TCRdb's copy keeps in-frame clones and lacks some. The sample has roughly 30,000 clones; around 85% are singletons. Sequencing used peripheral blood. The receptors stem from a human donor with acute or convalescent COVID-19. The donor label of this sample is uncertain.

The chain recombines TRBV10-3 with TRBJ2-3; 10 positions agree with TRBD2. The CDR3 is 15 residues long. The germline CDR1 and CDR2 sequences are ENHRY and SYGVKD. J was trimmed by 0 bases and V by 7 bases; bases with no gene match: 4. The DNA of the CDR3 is TGTGCCATCACCCGGACTAGCGGTAGCACAGATACGCAGTATTTT. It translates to CAITRTSGSTDTQYF.

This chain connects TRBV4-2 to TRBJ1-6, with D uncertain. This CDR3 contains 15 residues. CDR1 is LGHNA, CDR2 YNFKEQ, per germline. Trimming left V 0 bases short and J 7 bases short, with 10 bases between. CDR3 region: CASSQEQFLNSPLHF. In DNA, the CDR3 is TGTGCCAGCAGCCAAGAGCAGTTTTTAAATTCACCCCTCCACTTT.

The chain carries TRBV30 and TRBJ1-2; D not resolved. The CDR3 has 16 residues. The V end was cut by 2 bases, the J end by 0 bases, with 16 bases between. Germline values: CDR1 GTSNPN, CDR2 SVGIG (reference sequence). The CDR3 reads CAWSLSILGANYGYTF. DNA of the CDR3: TGTGCCTGGAGTCTTAGTATTTTGGGAGCTAACTATGGCTACACCTTC.

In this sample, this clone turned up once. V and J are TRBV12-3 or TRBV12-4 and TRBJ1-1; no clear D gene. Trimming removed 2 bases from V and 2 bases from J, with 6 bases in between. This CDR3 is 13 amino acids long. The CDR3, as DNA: TGTGCCAGCAGTTTACGCGGAAACACTGAAGCTTTCTTT. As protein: CASSLRGNTEAFF.

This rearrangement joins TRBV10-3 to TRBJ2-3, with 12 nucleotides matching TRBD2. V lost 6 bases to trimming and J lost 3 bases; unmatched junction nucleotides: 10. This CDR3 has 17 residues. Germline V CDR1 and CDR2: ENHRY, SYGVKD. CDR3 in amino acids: CAISPTRTSGNTDTQYF. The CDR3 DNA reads TGTGCCATCAGCCCTACTAGGACTAGCGGGAATACAGATACGCAGTATTTT.

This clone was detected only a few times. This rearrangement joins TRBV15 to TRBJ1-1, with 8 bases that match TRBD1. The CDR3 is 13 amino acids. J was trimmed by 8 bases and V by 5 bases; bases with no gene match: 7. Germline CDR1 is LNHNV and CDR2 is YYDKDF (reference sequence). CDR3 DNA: TGTGCCACCAGCCGTCGGACAGGGCTCGAAGCTTTCTTT. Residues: CATSRRTGLEAFF.

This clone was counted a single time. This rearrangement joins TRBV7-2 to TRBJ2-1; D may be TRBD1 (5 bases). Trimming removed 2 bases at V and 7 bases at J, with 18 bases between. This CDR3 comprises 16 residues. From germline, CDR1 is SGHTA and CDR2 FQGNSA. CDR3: CASSLLSRTPGNEQFF. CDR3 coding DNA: TGTGCCAGCAGCTTATTATCAAGAACCCCAGGGAATGAGCAGTTCTTC.

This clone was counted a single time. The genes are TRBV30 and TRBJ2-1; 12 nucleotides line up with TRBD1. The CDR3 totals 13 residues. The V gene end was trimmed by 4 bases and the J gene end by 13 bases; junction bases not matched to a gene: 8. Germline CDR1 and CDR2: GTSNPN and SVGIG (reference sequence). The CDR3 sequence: CAWNRRDRGLQFF. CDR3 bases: TGTGCCTGGAATAGAAGGGACAGGGGGCTACAGTTCTTC.

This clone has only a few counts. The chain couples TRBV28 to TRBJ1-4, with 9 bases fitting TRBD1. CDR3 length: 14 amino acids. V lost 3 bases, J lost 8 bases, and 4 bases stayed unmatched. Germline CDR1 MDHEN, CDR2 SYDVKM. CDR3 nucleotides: TGTGCCAGCAGTTTGGGACAGGGTCCGGAAAAACTGTTTTTT. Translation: CASSLGQGPEKLFF.

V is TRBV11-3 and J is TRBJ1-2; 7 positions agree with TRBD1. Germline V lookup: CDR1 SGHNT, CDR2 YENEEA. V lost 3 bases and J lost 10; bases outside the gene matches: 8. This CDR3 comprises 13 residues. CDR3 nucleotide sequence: TGTGCCAGCAGCTTCCAGGGACAGCCTCTCTACACCTTC. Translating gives CASSFQGQPLYTF. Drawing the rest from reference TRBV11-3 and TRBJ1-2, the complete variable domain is EAGVVQSPRYKIIEKKQPVAFWCNPISGHNTLYWYLQNLGQGPELLIRYENEEAVDDSQLPKDRFSAERLKGVDSTLKIQPAELGDSAVYLCASSFQGQPLYTFGSGTRLTVV.

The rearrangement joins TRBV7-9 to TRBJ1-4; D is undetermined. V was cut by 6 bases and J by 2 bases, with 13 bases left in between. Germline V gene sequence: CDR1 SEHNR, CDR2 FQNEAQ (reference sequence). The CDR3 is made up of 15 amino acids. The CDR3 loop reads CASSFDGGTNEKLFF. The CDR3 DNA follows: TGTGCCAGCAGTTTTGATGGCGGTACTAATGAAAAACTGTTTTTT.

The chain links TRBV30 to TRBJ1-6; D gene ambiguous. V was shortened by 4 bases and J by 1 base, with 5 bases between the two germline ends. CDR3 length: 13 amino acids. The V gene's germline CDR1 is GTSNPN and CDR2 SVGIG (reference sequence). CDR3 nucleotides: TGTGCCTGGATAACATCCTATAATTCACCCCTCCACTTT. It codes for CAWITSYNSPLHF.

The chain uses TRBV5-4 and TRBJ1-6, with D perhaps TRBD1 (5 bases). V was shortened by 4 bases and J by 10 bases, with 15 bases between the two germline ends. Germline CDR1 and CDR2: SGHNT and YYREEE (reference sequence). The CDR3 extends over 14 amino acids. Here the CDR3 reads CASSVGLGDSPLHF. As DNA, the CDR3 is TGTGCCAGCAGCGTGGGACTAGGGGACTCACCCCTCCACTTT.

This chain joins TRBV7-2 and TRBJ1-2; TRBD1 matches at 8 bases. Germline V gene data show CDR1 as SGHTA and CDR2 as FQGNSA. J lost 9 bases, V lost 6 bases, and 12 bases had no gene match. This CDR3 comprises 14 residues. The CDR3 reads CASRQSDRDVSYTF. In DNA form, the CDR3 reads TGTGCCAGCAGGCAATCGGACAGGGATGTCAGCTACACCTTC.

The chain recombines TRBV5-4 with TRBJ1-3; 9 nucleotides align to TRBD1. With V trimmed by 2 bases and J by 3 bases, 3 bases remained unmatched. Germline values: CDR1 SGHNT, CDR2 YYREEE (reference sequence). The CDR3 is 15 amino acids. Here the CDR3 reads CASSLGDRVGNTIYF. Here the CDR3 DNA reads TGTGCCAGCAGCTTAGGGGACAGGGTTGGAAACACCATATATTTT.

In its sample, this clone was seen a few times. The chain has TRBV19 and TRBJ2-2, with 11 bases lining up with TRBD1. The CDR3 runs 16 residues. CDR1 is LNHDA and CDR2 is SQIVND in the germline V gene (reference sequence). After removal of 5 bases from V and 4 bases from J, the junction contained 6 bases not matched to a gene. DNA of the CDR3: TGTGCCAGTAGTGACGGACAGGGGGCGACCACCGGGGAGCTGTTTTTT. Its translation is CASSDGQGATTGELFF.

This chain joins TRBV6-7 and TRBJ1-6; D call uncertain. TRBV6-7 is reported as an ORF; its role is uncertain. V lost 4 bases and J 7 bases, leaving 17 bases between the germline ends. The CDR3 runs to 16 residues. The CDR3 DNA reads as TGTGCCAGCAGTTTCTCCCTAAGATCAATCAATTCACCCCTCCACTTT. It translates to CASSFSLRSINSPLHF.

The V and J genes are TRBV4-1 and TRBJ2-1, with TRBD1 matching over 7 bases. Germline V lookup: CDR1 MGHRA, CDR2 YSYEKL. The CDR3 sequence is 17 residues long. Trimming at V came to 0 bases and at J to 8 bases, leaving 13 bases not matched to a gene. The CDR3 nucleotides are TGCGCCAGCAGCCAAGATCTTCGGCAGGGGGTTTTCGATGAGCAGTTCTTC. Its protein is CASSQDLRQGVFDEQFF.

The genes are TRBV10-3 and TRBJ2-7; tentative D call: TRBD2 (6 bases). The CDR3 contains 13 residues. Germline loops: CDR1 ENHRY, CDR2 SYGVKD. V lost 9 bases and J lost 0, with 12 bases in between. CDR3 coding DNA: TGTGCCATAAGGGGCGGGAACTCCTACGAGCAGTACTTC. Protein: CAIRGGNSYEQYF.

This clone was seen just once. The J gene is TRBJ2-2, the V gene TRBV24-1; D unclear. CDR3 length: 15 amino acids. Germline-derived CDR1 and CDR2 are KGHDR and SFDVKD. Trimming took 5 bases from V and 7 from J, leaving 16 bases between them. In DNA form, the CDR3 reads TGTGCCACCAGTGCTGTTTCGGTGTCTGGCGGGGAGCTGTTTTTT. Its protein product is CATSAVSVSGGELFF.